The 18 T cell receptor beta chains below all came from one sample that was sequenced in a study of blood T cell repertoires in COVID-19. Only in-frame clones appear in the TCRdb table, and some are missing; sequencing was by immunoSEQ multiplex PCR. The data contain a few hundred thousand clones, around nine tenths of them seen just once; the ten biggest clones take up about 9.9%. Sequencing was carried out using PBMCs or T cells enriched from blood (not recorded which). The source is a middle-aged woman who had recovered from COVID-19.

The chain has TRBV4-1 and TRBJ2-3, with 8 bases aligning to TRBD2. The length of the CDR3 is 17 residues. Germline loops: CDR1 MGHRA, CDR2 YSYEKL. V was clipped by 4 bases and J by 1 base; unmatched bases: 10. The CDR3 region is CASSPGREGKGTDTQYF. The CDR3 nucleotides read TGCGCCAGCAGCCCCGGACGGGAGGGGAAGGGCACAGATACGCAGTATTTT.

This clone showed up just once. The DNA for the CDR3 is TGTGCCAGCAGCTTTGGACTAGCGGGGGGATTTAACACCGGGGAGCTGTTTTTT. Translation: CASSFGLAGGFNTGELFF. The gene calls are TRBV5-6 and TRBJ2-2, with 14 nucleotides matching TRBD2. The germline V gene has CDR1 SGHDT and CDR2 YYEEEE. The CDR3 is made up of 18 amino acids. Trimming removed 2 bases from V and 2 bases from J; junction bases left unmatched: 5.

The chain uses TRBV14 and TRBJ1-3; TRBD1 matches 7 bases. V lost 4 bases to trimming and J lost 7 bases; unmatched junction nucleotides: 4. CDR1 and CDR2 from the germline V gene are SGHDN and FVKESK. The CDR3 has 13 residues. The CDR3 protein is CASSLRQGNTIYF. In DNA, the CDR3 is TGTGCCAGCAGCCTCCGACAGGGCAACACCATATATTTT.

As regards this clone: The sample holds other DNA sequences that translate to the same CDR3. The chain joins TRBV11-2 to TRBJ2-1, with 7 bases that match TRBD2. V shed 0 bases, J shed 4 bases, and the junction held 3 bases outside the gene matches. Germline CDR1 is SGHAT and CDR2 is FQNNGV. This CDR3 is built from 15 residues. CDR3 protein: CASSLDRGSYNEQFF. The CDR3, as DNA: TGTGCCAGCAGCTTAGACCGCGGGAGTTACAATGAGCAGTTCTTC.

CDR3 residues: CASSPGLARLSYEQYF. As DNA, the CDR3 is TGTGCCAGCTCACCTGGACTAGCGCGTTTATCCTACGAGCAGTACTTC. V gene TRBV18 combines with J gene TRBJ2-7; 9 bases align to TRBD2. After removal of 3 bases from V and 1 base from J, the junction contained 7 bases not matched to a gene. The CDR3 contains 16 residues. Looked up from germline, CDR1 is KGHSH and CDR2 is LQKENI.

The chain links TRBV11-3 to TRBJ2-1; 7 nucleotides line up with TRBD1. There are 14 residues in the CDR3. In germline, CDR1 is SGHNT, CDR2 YENEEA. Losses at the gene ends were 3 bases for V and 9 bases for J; bases not matched to a gene: 8. The CDR3 loop is CASSFEYRGGEQFF. CDR3 coding DNA: TGTGCCAGCAGCTTCGAATACAGGGGTGGTGAGCAGTTCTTC.

The chain joins TRBV7-2 to TRBJ2-2; 12 bases align to TRBD2. From germline, CDR1 is SGHTA and CDR2 FQGNSA. This CDR3 has 14 residues. The ends lost 5 bases at V and 8 bases at J; junction bases unmatched: 3. DNA of the CDR3: TGTGCCAGCAGCGCCGGACTAGCGGGGGGGGAGCTGTTTTTT. Its translation: CASSAGLAGGELFF.

The chain combines TRBV5-1 with TRBJ2-1, with 9 bases fitting TRBD2. CDR1 is SGHRS and CDR2 is YFSETQ in the germline V gene. The CDR3 is made up of 14 amino acids. Unmatched junction bases numbered 2, after V lost 2 bases and J lost 5 bases. DNA for the CDR3: TGCGCCAGCAGCTTACGACTAGCGGACAATGAGCAGTTCTTC. Its protein product is CASSLRLADNEQFF.

The rearrangement uses TRBV24-1 and TRBJ2-2; 8 positions match TRBD1. CDR1 and CDR2 from the germline V gene are KGHDR and SFDVKD. The CDR3 is 16 amino acids. Trimming cost V 4 bases and J 4 bases; bases outside gene matches: 7. In DNA, the CDR3 is TGTGCCACCAGTGACCTGAGACAGGGGTCCACCGGGGAGCTGTTTTTT. It specifies CATSDLRQGSTGELFF.

The V gene is TRBV1, the J gene TRBJ2-5; TRBD1, the table's D call, was not compared with the DNA. TRBV1 is a pseudogene. This CDR3 comprises 18 residues. This chain's CDR3 is CTSSQDRGLGDFQETQYF. CDR3 in DNA: TGCACCAGCAGCCAGGACAGGGGCCTTGGCGACTTTCAAGAGACCCAGTACTTC.

The chain recombines TRBV7-6 with TRBJ1-1; weak D call: TRBD1 (6 bases). The CDR3 totals 16 residues. Per the germline V gene, CDR1 is SGHVS and CDR2 is FNYEAQ. The germline V and J ends were trimmed by 0 bases and 5 bases, with 16 bases remaining between them. The CDR3: CASSLAIGGGGTEAFF. CDR3 coding DNA: TGTGCCAGCAGCTTAGCGATTGGGGGGGGCGGAACTGAAGCTTTCTTT.

The chain joins TRBV11-2 to TRBJ2-3; 11 bases line up with TRBD2. Germline CDR1 and CDR2: SGHAT and FQNNGV. V lost 0 bases to trimming and J lost 2 bases; unmatched junction nucleotides: 7. This CDR3 region has 18 residues. CDR3 nucleotides: TGTGCCAGCAGCTTAGATCTTGGACTAGCGGGTTTCACAGATACGCAGTATTTT. Translated: CASSLDLGLAGFTDTQYF.

This clone was observed a single time. The chain employs TRBV3-1 (or the pseudogene TRBV3-2) and TRBJ1-2, with 9 positions matching TRBD1. CDR3 length: 16 amino acids. V shed 1 base and J 5 bases; nucleotides not matched to a gene: 8. CDR1 and CDR2 from the germline V gene are LGHDT and YNNKEL (reference sequence). The CDR3, as DNA: TGTGCCAGCAGCCAAGCCGGACAGGGGAATTGGTATGGCTACACCTTC. Its translation: CASSQAGQGNWYGYTF.

The J gene is TRBJ2-2, the V gene TRBV2; possibly TRBD1 for D (6 bases). The CDR3 consists of 14 residues. Germline V CDR1 and CDR2: SNHLY, FYNNEI. Trimming removed 6 bases at V and 4 bases at J, with 12 bases between. This CDR3 reads CASSNRDRTGELFF. The CDR3 DNA follows: TGTGCCAGCAGCAACAGGGACCGCACCGGGGAGCTGTTTTTT.

The rearrangement uses TRBV4-3 and TRBJ2-7; 8 positions agree with TRBD2. With 4 bases clipped from V and 2 bases from J, the junction kept 1 base outside the gene matches. CDR1 LGHNA and CDR2 YSLEER come from the germline V gene. This CDR3 is 13 amino acids long. In nucleotides, the CDR3 is TGCGCCAGCAGCCTGGGACTAGCCTACGAGCAGTACTTC. Protein: CASSLGLAYEQYF.

This chain uses TRBV28 with TRBJ2-1; 7 positions match TRBD1. Per germline, CDR1 MDHEN and CDR2 SYDVKM. The CDR3 has 14 amino acids. With V trimmed by 5 bases and J by 4 bases, 5 bases remained unmatched. CDR3 amino acids: CASSPPGQYNEQFF. The CDR3 DNA reads as TGTGCCAGCAGTCCTCCGGGACAGTACAATGAGCAGTTCTTC.

The genes are TRBV19 and TRBJ2-7, with 10 bases identical to TRBD2. This CDR3 is built from 13 residues. Trimming at V came to 7 bases and at J to 7 bases, leaving 7 bases not matched to a gene. Germline lookup yields CDR1 LNHDA and CDR2 SQIVND (reference sequence). The CDR3 region is CASKSGRAGEQYF. For the CDR3, the DNA is TGTGCCAGTAAGAGCGGGAGGGCCGGTGAGCAGTACTTC.

This clone was seen only once. The chain couples TRBV29-1 to TRBJ1-2; weak D call: TRBD1 (6 bases). V was shortened by 3 bases and J by 6 bases, with 8 bases between the two germline ends. This CDR3 region has 11 residues. Germline assignment: CDR1 SQVTM and CDR2 ANQGSEA. The CDR3 sequence: CSVEPGDGYTF. CDR3 DNA: TGCAGCGTTGAGCCAGGGGATGGCTACACCTTC.